Given below is one TCR beta chain in context. As yet, its antigen is unknown. The data were taken from a study of cytomegalovirus exposure and HLA in healthy donors. Study at large: Genetic ancestry analysis placed more than 80% of the 398 donors that were genotyped in the Caucasian-associated cluster.

Study-level points and caveats: Earlier results showed most TCR beta V segments being productive about 87% or about 30% of the time. The study flagged some 170 TCR beta chains as cytomegalovirus-associated.

Germline V gives CDR1 MDHEN, CDR2 SYDVKM. The ends were cut back, 5 bases at V and 4 bases at J, with 9 bases in the middle. The CDR3 totals 12 residues. The PCR had 60 Vbeta and 13 Jbeta primers. Here immunoSEQ multiplex PCR was the method, and the copy in TCRdb shows in-frame clones only, minus some. The sample shows 130,000 to 150,000 clones, roughly 70% of them seen only once. The source of this sequence is a man aged 18 to 29 in good health and CMV-seropositive. This sequence joins TRBV28 and TRBJ2-7; tentative D call: TRBD1 (5 bases). The material sequenced was PBMCs. The CDR3 spells CASSVRVYEQYF. Written as DNA, the CDR3 is TGTGCCAGCAGTGTCAGGGTGTACGAGCAGTACTTC.